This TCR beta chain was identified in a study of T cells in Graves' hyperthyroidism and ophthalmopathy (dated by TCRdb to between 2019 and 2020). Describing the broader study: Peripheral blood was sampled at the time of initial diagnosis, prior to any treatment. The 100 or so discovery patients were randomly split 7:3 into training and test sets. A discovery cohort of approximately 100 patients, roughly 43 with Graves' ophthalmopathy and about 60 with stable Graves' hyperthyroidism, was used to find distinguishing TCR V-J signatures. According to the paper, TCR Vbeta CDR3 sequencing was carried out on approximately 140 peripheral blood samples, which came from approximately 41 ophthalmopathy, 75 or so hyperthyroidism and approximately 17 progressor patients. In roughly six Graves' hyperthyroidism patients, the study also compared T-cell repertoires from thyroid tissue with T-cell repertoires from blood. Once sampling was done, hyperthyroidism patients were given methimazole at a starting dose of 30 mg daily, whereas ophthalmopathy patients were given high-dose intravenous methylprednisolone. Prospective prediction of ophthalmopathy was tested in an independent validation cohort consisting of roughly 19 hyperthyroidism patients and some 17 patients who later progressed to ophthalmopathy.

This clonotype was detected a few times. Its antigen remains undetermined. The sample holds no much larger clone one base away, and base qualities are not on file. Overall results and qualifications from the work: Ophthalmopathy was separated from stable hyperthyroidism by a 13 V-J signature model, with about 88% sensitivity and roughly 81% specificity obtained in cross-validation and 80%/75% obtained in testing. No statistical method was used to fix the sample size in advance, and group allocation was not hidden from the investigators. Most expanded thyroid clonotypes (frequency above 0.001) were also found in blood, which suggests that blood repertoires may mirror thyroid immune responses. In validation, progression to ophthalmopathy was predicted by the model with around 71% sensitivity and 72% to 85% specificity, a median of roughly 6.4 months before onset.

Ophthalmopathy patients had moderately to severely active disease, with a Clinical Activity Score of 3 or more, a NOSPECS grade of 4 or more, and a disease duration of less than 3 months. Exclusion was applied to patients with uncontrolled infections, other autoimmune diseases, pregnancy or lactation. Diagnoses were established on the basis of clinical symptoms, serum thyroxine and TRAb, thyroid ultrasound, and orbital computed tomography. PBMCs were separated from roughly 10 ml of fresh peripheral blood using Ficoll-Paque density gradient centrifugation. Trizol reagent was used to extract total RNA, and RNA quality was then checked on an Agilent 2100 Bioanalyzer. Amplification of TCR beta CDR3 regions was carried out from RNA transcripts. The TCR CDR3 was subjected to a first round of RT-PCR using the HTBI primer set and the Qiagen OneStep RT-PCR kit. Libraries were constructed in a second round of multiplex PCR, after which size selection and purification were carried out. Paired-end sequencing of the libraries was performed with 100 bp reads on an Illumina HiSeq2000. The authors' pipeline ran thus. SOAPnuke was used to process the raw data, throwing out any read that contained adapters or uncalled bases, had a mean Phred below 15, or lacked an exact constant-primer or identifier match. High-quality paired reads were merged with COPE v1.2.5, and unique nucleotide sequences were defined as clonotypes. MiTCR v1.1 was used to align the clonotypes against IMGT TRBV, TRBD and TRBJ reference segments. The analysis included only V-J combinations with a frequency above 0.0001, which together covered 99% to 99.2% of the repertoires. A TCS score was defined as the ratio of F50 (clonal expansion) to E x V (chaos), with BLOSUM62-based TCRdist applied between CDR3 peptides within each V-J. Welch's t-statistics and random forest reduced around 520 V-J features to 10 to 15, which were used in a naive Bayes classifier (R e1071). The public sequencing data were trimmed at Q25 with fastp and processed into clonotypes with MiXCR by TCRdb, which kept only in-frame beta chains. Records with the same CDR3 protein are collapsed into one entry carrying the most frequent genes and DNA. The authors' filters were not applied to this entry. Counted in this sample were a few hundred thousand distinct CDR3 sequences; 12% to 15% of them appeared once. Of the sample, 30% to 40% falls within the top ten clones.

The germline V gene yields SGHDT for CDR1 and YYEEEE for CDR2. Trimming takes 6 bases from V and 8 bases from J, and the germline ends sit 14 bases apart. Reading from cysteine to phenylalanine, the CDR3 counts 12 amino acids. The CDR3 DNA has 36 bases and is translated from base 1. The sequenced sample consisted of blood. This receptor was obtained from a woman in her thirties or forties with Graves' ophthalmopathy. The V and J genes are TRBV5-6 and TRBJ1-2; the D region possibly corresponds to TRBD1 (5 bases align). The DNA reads TGTGCCAGCAACCGGGGGGGGGTCGGCTACACCTTC. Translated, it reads CASNRGGVGYTF.